Shown below are 15 T cell receptor beta chains from a single sample sequenced in a study of cytomegalovirus exposure and HLA in healthy donors. Here immunoSEQ multiplex PCR was the method, and the copy in TCRdb shows in-frame clones only, minus some. The data show about 280,000 clones, 88% seen once. The sequenced sample was PBMCs. These receptors were collected from a woman aged 18-29 years in good health and CMV-seronegative.

This CDR3 reads CASSPIPRYSSDTYNEQFF. The DNA for the CDR3 is TGTGCCAGCAGCCCAATCCCCCGATACTCTAGCGACACCTACAATGAGCAGTTCTTC. The V gene is TRBV2, the J gene TRBJ2-1; tentatively, D is TRBD2 (6 bases). Trimming removed 6 bases from V and 2 bases from J, with 26 bases in between. Germline V gene sequence: CDR1 SNHLY, CDR2 FYNNEI. This CDR3 has 19 residues.

The V call is TRBV4-1, the J call TRBJ1-5; 7 bases agree with TRBD1. This CDR3 has 19 residues. The V gene end was trimmed by 0 bases and the J gene end by 2 bases; junction bases not matched to a gene: 13. CDR1 is MGHRA and CDR2 is YSYEKL in the germline V gene. The CDR3 loop reads CASSQDYTGGGTGNQPQHF. Here the CDR3 DNA reads TGCGCCAGCAGCCAAGATTATACCGGGGGGGGGACAGGCAATCAGCCCCAGCATTTT.

Notes on this clone: Other DNA variants within this sample encode the same CDR3. The chain couples TRBV7-2 to TRBJ1-5, with 7 nucleotides matching TRBD1. The germline CDR1 and CDR2 sequences are SGHTA and FQGNSA. CDR3 length equals 13 residues. J gave up 5 bases and V 5 bases, and 3 bases lay outside the gene matches. The CDR3 is CASSLTGDQPQHF. In nucleotides, the CDR3 is TGTGCCAGCAGCCTTACAGGGGATCAGCCCCAGCATTTT.

This clone has more than one count but fewer than ten. This chain links TRBV9 with TRBJ2-3; perhaps TRBD1 as D (5 bases). Germline loops: CDR1 SGDLS, CDR2 YYNGEE. The CDR3 has 13 residues. V was pared by 0 bases and J by 7 bases, with 9 bases between. The CDR3 nucleotides are TGTGCCAGCAGCGTAGGGACACCCAATACGCAGTATTTT. Translating it yields CASSVGTPNTQYF.

The rearrangement joins TRBV19 to TRBJ1-5, with 7 bases matching TRBD1. Trimming removed 3 bases from V and 6 bases from J; junction bases left unmatched: 5. The CDR3 extends over 14 amino acids. Germline CDR1 is LNHDA and CDR2 is SQIVND (reference sequence). In DNA, the CDR3 is TGTGCCAGTAGTATGCAGGGGGAGAGTCAGCCCCAGCATTTT. Translation gives CASSMQGESQPQHF.

The chain is built from TRBV19 and TRBJ1-4, with 7 bases aligning to TRBD1. V lost 6 bases to trimming and J lost 7 bases; unmatched junction nucleotides: 5. The CDR3 consists of 13 residues. Germline assignment: CDR1 LNHDA and CDR2 SQIVND (reference sequence). As DNA, the CDR3 is TGTGCCAGTAGAGGGACAGTGGTTGAAAAACTGTTTTTT. It translates to CASRGTVVEKLFF.

The chain couples TRBV28 to TRBJ2-7; 15 nucleotides align to TRBD2. The CDR3 length is 16 residues. From germline, CDR1 is MDHEN and CDR2 SYDVKM. The trim removed 2 bases at V and 3 bases at J, leaving 2 bases unmatched. In DNA, the CDR3 is TGTGCCAGCAGTTTAGGACTAGCGGGAGGGGGCTACGAGCAGTACTTC. Amino acid sequence: CASSLGLAGGGYEQYF.

J is TRBJ2-1 and V is TRBV9; D might be TRBD2 (6 bases). Trimming cost V 3 bases and J 6 bases, with 7 bases left between them. The CDR3 spans 12 residues. Germline V gives CDR1 SGDLS, CDR2 YYNGEE. As DNA, the CDR3 is TGTGCCAGCAGCGAGGGAGGCAATGAGCAGTTCTTC. Translating gives CASSEGGNEQFF. The full variable domain, with the rest looked up from reference TRBV9 and TRBJ2-1, is DSGVTQTPKHLITATGQRVTLRCSPRSGDLSVYWYQQSLDQGLQFLIQYYNGEERAKGNILERFSAQQFPDLHSELNLSSLELGDSALYFCASSEGGNEQFFGPGTRLTVL.

The rearrangement uses TRBV28 and TRBJ1-5, with no clear D. Looked up from germline, CDR1 is MDHEN and CDR2 is SYDVKM. The CDR3 extends over 13 amino acids. The V end lost 6 bases, the J end lost 3 bases, and 9 bases lay between the germline ends. Here the CDR3 reads CASRATINQPQHF. CDR3 in DNA: TGTGCCAGCAGAGCCACGATCAATCAGCCCCAGCATTTT.

The chain carries TRBV28 and TRBJ1-1, with 8 bases aligning to TRBD1. In germline, CDR1 is MDHEN, CDR2 SYDVKM. CDR3 length: 15 residues. Trimming took 5 bases from V and 6 from J; bases not matched to a gene: 11. The CDR3 coding sequence is TGTGCCAGCAGTAAAGACAGGGGTAGGGGCGCTGAAGCTTTCTTT. This gives the protein CASSKDRGRGAEAFF.

This chain uses TRBV11-2 with TRBJ1-2; 9 bases map to TRBD1. J was trimmed by 8 bases and V by 6 bases; bases with no gene match: 7. Looked up from germline, CDR1 is SGHAT and CDR2 is FQNNGV. The length of the CDR3 is 13 residues. The chain's CDR3 is CASRNYRGQGYTF. The CDR3 DNA follows: TGTGCCAGCAGGAATTACAGGGGGCAAGGCTACACCTTC.

The chain joins TRBV5-6 to TRBJ1-1, with D perhaps TRBD1 (6 bases). The CDR3 spans 15 residues. The ends were cut back, 6 bases at V and 0 bases at J, with 15 bases in the middle. Per germline, CDR1 SGHDT and CDR2 YYEEEE. The CDR3 loop is CASNPYRVMNTEAFF. CDR3 DNA sequence: TGTGCCAGCAACCCTTACAGGGTAATGAACACTGAAGCTTTCTTT. Filled out from reference TRBV5-6 and TRBJ1-1, the complete variable domain reads DAGVTQSPTHLIKTRGQQVTLRCSPKSGHDTVSWYQQALGQGPQFIFQYYEEEERQRGNFPDRFSGHQFPNYSSELNVNALLLGDSALYLCASNPYRVMNTEAFFGQGTRLTVV.

This chain joins TRBV10-3 and TRBJ2-7, with 7 bases fitting TRBD1. Germline loops: CDR1 ENHRY, CDR2 SYGVKD. The trim removed 8 bases at V and 2 bases at J, leaving 6 bases unmatched. The CDR3 runs 13 residues. DNA for the CDR3: TGTGCCATCGGGACAGCAACACCCTACGAGCAGTACTTC. Translated: CAIGTATPYEQYF.

This clone appeared a single time. This chain uses TRBV5-1 with TRBJ1-1, with D maybe TRBD1 (5 bases). Germline V gives CDR1 SGHRS, CDR2 YFSETQ. V lost 0 bases, J lost 1 base, and 10 bases lay in between. The CDR3 covers 15 residues. The chain's CDR3 is CASSLGRGGNTEAFF. In DNA, the CDR3 is TGCGCCAGCAGCTTGGGACGGGGGGGGAACACTGAAGCTTTCTTT.

The V and J genes are TRBV28 and TRBJ1-2; 11 nucleotides agree with TRBD1. Trimming at V came to 2 bases and at J to 3 bases, leaving 8 bases not matched to a gene. The CDR3 has 17 amino acids. Germline lookup yields CDR1 MDHEN and CDR2 SYDVKM. The CDR3 nucleotides are TGTGCCAGCAGTTTACTGGGACAGGGGGGTAGAGACTATGGCTACACCTTC. As protein: CASSLLGQGGRDYGYTF.